This T cell receptor beta chain was obtained from a study of T cells after yellow fever vaccination. The CDR3 is 18 residues long. Worth noting for this clonotype: Its antigen remains unidentified.

The 5'RACE template-switching step produced TCR cDNA and added a universal primer site and UMIs. TCRdb used MiXCR to reprocess the 5' RACE reads, holding one entry per CDR3 protein. The sample has 250,000 to 300,000 distinct CDR3 sequences, approximately 8% seen once. Study-wide points: Most clones from primary vaccination were detected again post-booster (roughly 96% CD4, more than 85% CD8). It was a small share of clonotypes that appeared in both CD4 and CD8 compartments. Abundant clonotypes from the bulk population could contaminate FACS-sorted repertoires.

This chain joins TRBV21-1 and TRBJ1-5. TRBV21-1 is given as a pseudogene. Sequenced material: CD4+ T cells sorted from PBMCs, taken 5 days after the yellow fever booster vaccination. The clonotype originates from a man aged 18 to 30 who received the YFV17D yellow fever vaccine. CDR3 DNA: TGTGCCAGCCGCTCGGCTTTTTCACCCAGACCCGGCAATCAGCCCCAGCATTTT. Amino acids: CASRSAFSPRPGNQPQHF.